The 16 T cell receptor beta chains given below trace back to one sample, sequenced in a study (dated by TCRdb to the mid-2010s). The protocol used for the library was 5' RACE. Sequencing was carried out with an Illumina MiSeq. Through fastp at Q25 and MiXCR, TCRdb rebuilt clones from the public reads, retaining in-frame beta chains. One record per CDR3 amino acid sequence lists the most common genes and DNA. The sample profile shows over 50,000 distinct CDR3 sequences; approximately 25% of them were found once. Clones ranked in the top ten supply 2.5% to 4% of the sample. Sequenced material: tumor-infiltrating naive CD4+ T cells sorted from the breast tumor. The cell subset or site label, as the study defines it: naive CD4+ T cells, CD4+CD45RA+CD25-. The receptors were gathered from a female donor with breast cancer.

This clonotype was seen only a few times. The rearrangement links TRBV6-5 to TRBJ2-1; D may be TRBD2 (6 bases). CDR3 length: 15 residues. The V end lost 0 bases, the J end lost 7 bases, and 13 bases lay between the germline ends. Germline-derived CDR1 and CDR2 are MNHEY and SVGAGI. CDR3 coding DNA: TGTGCCAGCAGTTACTCGAGGGGCGCGGGAAATGAGCAGTTCTTC. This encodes CASSYSRGAGNEQFF.

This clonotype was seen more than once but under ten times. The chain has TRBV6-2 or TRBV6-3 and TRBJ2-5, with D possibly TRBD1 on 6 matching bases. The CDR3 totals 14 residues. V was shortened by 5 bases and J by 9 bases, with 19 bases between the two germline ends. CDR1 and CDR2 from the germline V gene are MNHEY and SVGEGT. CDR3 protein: CASSPVKGESSQYF. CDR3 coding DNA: TGTGCCAGCAGTCCGGTTAAGGGGGAGTCCTCCCAGTACTTC.

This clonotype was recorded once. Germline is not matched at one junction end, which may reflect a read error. The CDR3 coding sequence is TGCAGTTCTAGAGATCCCAAGACAGGTGGGAACACTGAAGCTTTCTTT. It specifies CSSRDPKTGGNTEAFF. The chain uses TRBV20-1 and TRBJ1-1, with D tentatively TRBD1 (6 bases). Looked up from germline, CDR1 is DFQATT and CDR2 is SNEGSKA (reference sequence). The CDR3 has 16 amino acids.

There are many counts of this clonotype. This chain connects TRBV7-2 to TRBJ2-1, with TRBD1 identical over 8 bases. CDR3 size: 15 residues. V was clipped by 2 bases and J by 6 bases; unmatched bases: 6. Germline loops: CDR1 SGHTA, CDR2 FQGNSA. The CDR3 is CASSLRQGTGNEQFF. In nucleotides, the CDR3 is TGTGCCAGCAGCTTAAGACAGGGGACGGGCAATGAGCAGTTCTTC.

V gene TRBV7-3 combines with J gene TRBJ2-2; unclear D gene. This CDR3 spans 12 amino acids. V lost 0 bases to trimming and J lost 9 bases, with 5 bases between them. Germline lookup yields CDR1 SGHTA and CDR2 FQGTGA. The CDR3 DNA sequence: TGTGCCAGCAGCTTAACCAACAGGGAGCTGTTTTTT. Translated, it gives CASSLTNRELFF.

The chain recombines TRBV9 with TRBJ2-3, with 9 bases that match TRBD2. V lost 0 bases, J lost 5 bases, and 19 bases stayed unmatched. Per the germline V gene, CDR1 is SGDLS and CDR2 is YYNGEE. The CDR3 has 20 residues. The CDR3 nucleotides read TGTGCCAGCAGCGTAGGCCCCATAGGGGCGAGTGTAGCGGGGGAAGATACGCAGTATTTT. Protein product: CASSVGPIGASVAGEDTQYF.

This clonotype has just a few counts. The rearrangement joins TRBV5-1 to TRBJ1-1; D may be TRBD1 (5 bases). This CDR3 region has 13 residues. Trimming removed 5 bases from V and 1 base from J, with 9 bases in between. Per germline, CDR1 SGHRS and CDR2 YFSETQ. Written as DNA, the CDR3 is TGCGCCAGCAGTCCGCAGGGGAACACTGAAGCTTTCTTT. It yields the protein CASSPQGNTEAFF.

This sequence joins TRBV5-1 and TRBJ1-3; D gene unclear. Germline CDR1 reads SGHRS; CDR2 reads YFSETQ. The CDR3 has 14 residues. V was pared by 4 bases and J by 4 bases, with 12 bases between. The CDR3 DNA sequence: TGCGCCAGCAGCGCGGGGTTCGCAGGAAACACCATATATTTT. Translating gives CASSAGFAGNTIYF.

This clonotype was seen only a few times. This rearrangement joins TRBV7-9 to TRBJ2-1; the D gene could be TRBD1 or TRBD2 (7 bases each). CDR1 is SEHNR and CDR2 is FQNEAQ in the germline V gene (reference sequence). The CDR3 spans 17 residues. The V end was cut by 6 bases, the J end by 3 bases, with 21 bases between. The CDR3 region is CASSTPSTRGGYNEQFF. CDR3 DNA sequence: TGTGCCAGCAGTACCCCGTCCACCAGGGGGGGCTACAATGAGCAGTTCTTC. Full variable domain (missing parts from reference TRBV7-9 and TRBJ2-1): DTGVSQNPRHKITKRGQNVTFRCDPISEHNRLYWYRQTLGQGPEFLTYFQNEAQLEKSRLLSDRFSAERPKGSFSTLEIQRTEQGDSAMYLCASSTPSTRGGYNEQFFGPGTRLTVL.

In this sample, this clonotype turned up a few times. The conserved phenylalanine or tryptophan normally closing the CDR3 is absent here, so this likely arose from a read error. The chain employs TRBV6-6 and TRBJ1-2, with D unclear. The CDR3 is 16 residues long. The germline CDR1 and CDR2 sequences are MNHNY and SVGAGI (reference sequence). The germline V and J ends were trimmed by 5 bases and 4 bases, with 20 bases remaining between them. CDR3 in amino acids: CASSPNALEGSYGYTS. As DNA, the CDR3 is TGTGCCAGCAGTCCTAACGCCCTGGAAGGTTCCTATGGCTACACCTCC.

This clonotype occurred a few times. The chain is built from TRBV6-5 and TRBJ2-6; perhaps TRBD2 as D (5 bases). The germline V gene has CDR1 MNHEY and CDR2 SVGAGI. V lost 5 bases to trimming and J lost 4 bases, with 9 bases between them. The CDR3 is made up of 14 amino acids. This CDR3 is CASSRGAGANVLTF. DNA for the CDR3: TGTGCCAGCAGTCGGGGAGCCGGGGCCAACGTCCTGACTTTC.

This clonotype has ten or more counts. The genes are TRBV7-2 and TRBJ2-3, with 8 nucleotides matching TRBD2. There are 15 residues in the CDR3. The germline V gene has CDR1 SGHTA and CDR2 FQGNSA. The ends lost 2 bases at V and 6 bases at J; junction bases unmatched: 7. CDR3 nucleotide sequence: TGTGCCAGCAGCTTAAGTGGTACTAGCGGTGATACGCAGTATTTT. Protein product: CASSLSGTSGDTQYF.

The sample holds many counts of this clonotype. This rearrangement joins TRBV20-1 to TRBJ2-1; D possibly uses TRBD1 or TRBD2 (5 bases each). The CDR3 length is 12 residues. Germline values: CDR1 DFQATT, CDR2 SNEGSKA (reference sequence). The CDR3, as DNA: TGCAGCCCCGGGACCCAGCTGGGCGAGCAGTTCTTC. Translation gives CSPGTQLGEQFF.

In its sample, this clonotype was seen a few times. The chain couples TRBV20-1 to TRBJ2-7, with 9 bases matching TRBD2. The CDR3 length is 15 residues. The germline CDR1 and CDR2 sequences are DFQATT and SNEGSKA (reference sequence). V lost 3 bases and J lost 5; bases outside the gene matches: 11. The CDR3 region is CSASVGASGINEQYF. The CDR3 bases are TGCAGTGCTAGTGTAGGGGCTAGCGGGATCAACGAGCAGTACTTC.

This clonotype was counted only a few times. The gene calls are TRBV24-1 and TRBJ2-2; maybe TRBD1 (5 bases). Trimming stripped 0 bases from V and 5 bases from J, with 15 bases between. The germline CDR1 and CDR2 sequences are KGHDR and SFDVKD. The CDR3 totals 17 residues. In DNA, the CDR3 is TGTGCCACCAGTGATTTGAAGCAGGGAACGTTTACCGGGGAGCTGTTTTTT. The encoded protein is CATSDLKQGTFTGELFF.

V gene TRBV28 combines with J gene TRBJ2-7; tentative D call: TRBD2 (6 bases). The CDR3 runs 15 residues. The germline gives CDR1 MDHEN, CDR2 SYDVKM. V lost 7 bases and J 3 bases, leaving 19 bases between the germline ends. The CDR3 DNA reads TGTGCCAGCACCGATGTCGCGGGACGCTTCTACGAGCAGTACTTC. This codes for CASTDVAGRFYEQYF.